This is a list of T cell receptor beta chains from one sample in a study of siplizumab effects on memory and regulatory T cells. Sequenced by immunoSEQ multiplex PCR; TCRdb stores in-frame clones only, minus some. The table includes some 100,000 clones, approximately 97% detected once. The sequenced sample was naive CD4+ T cells sorted from blood. Receptor source: a human donor in good health. Both conserved end residues are part of each CDR3. D genes are given only for firm matches. Only part of the rows carry a size: once, few, many, or a class if the clone is expanded.

TRBJ2-7	NA	TRBD1	TRBV29-1	TGCAGCGTGAGTGACAGGGAACCTACCTACGAGCAGTACTTC	CSVSDREPTYEQYF
TRBJ2-5	NA	TRBD2	TRBV27	TGTGCCAGCTCCCGACTAGCGGGGGAGCGAGAGACCCAGTACTTC	CASSRLAGERETQYF
TRBJ2-5	NA	NA	TRBV28	TGTGCCAGCACATCAGCGCTACCGGGAGAGACCCAGTACTTC	CASTSALPGETQYF
TRBJ2-6	NA	NA	TRBV5-5	TGTGCCAGCAGCTTGATAGGCAGGGAGAGCTCTGGGGCCAACGTCCTGACTTTC	CASSLIGRESSGANVLTF
TRBJ1-1	NA	NA	TRBV18	TGTGCCAGCTCACCTGGAGCAGCATGGAACACTGAAGCTTTCTTT	CASSPGAAWNTEAFF
TRBJ1-1	NA	NA	TRBV7-3	TGTGCCAGCAGCGCAGGTGGGAACACTGAAGCTTTCTTT	CASSAGGNTEAFF
TRBJ1-6	NA	TRBD1	TRBV10-3	TGTGCCATCAGCGAGACAGGGGGCACAATTCACCCCCTCCACTTT	CAISETGGTIHPLHF
TRBJ1-1	NA	TRBD1	TRBV19	TGTGCCAGTAGTGCCCGGGGCCCCGTACAGGGGACCACTGAAGCTTTCTTT	CASSARGPVQGTTEAFF
TRBJ2-1	NA	TRBD2	TRBV7-2	TGTGCCAGCAGCTACGGACTAGCGGGGGGCCAATACAATGAGCAGTTCTTC	CASSYGLAGGQYNEQFF
TRBJ2-2	NA	TRBD2	TRBV5-1	TGCGCCAGCAGCTCCCTGACTAGCGGGGGTCCTGCGAACACCGGGGAGCTGTTTTTT	CASSSLTSGGPANTGELFF
TRBJ2-3	NA	TRBD2	TRBV6-5	TGTGCCAGCAGTTTCGAGCGGGGGGCTCACACAGATACGCAGTATTTT	CASSFERGAHTDTQYF
TRBJ2-5	NA	TRBD2	TRBV9	TGTGCCAGCAGCGTAGGTGAGCGGGGGGCTACCCAGGAGACCCAGTACTTC	CASSVGERGATQETQYF
TRBJ2-5	NA	NA	TRBV12-5	TGTGCTAGTGGTTCGGTCACCTGGTACCAAGAGACCCAGTACTTC	CASGSVTWYQETQYF
TRBJ1-1	NA	TRBD1	TRBV20-1	TGCAGTGCACCTGGGACAGGTGAAGCTTTCTTT	CSAPGTGEAFF
TRBJ1-1	NA	NA	TRBV5-4	TGTGCCAGCAGCTTGGGGGTGAACACTGAAGCTTTCTTT	CASSLGVNTEAFF
TRBJ2-1	NA	NA	TRBV30	TGTGCCTGGAGTGATGGGATCCGAGGTGGTGAGCAGTTCTTC	CAWSDGIRGGEQFF
TRBJ2-7	NA	TRBD2	TRBV7-2	TGTGCCAGCAGTCGTAGCGGGGGGGCTTTGAATTTCCACGAGCAGTACTTC	CASSRSGGALNFHEQYF
TRBJ2-1	NA	TRBD1	TRBV7-9	TGTGCCAGCAGCCGGGGACAGAACTTCAATGAGCAGTTCTTC	CASSRGQNFNEQFF
TRBJ2-7	once	NA	TRBV10-3	TGTGCCATCAGTGAGTCCTTGGGGAGCTCCTACGAGCAGTACTTC	CAISESLGSSYEQYF
TRBJ2-4	NA	NA	TRBV2	TGTGCCAGCAGCCCCGCGGCGGGGTCCTTCATTCAGTACTTC	CASSPAAGSFIQYF
TRBJ2-1	NA	TRBD1	TRBV5-5	TGTGCCAGCAGCAACCTGGGACAGCCTTACAATGAGCAGTTCTTC	CASSNLGQPYNEQFF
TRBJ1-2	NA	NA	TRBV18	TGTGCCAGCTCCCTCGACAGCATCGGCTATGGCTACACCTTC	CASSLDSIGYGYTF
TRBJ1-5	NA	NA	TRBV28	TGTGCCAGCAGTTCCCTCGGGGCACGGGAGCCCCAGCATTTT	CASSSLGAREPQHF
TRBJ2-5	NA	NA	TRBV25-1	TGTGCCAGCAGTGACCCGACAGTTTGGGACCGGGAGACCCAGTACTTC	CASSDPTVWDRETQYF
TRBJ2-3	NA	NA	TRBV7-2	TGTGCCAGCAGCTTTTCTAGTAGTACAGATACGCAGTATTTT	CASSFSSSTDTQYF
TRBJ1-1	NA	NA	TRBV19	TGTGCCAGTAGTATCGGGGGCGAGCCAAACACTGAAGCTTTCTTT	CASSIGGEPNTEAFF
TRBJ1-1	once	NA	TRBV4-2	TGTGCCAGCAGCCAGGTGAACACTGAAGCTTTCTTT	CASSQVNTEAFF
TRBJ2-1	NA	NA	TRBV5-1	TGCGCCAGCAGCTTAGGGGGCTCCTACAATGAGCAGTTCTTC	CASSLGGSYNEQFF
TRBJ2-7	once	TRBD1	TRBV6-7	TGTGCCAGCAGTCGTGGAGACAGGGGGCTCTACGAGCAGTACTTC	CASSRGDRGLYEQYF
TRBJ2-2	NA	TRBD1	TRBV12-5	TGTGCTAGTGGTTCCGGACAGGTTGGACCCTACACCGGGGAGCTGTTTTTT	CASGSGQVGPYTGELFF
TRBJ2-1	NA	NA	TRBV4-3	TGCGCCAGCAGCCACCCCGACTTGTTCTTC	CASSHPDLFF
TRBJ2-3	NA	TRBD2	TRBV5-1	TGCGCCAGCAGCTTGCCCGGGGGGGCGGATGGAGATACGCAGTATTTT	CASSLPGGADGDTQYF
TRBJ1-5	once	TRBD1	TRBV28	TGTGCCAGCAGCCACAGGGGGCTGAGGTTGAGCAATCAGCCCCAGCATTTT	CASSHRGLRLSNQPQHF
TRBJ1-1	NA	TRBD1	TRBV27	TGTGCCAGCAGTTCGGCAGGGGGTAACACTGAAGCTTTCTTT	CASSSAGGNTEAFF
TRBJ1-1	NA	NA	TRBV11-2	TGTGCCAGCAGGGGAGGGACGAACACTGAAGCTTTCTTT	CASRGGTNTEAFF
TRBJ1-6	NA	TRBD1	TRBV7-2	TGTGCCAGCAGCTTATTTCAGGGGGTATCTAATTCACCCCTCCACTTT	CASSLFQGVSNSPLHF
TRBJ2-2	NA	TRBD2	TRBV5-4	TGTGCCAGCAGCCACCCGGGACTAGCGGGGGGGCCCAGCGGGGAGCTGTTTTTT	CASSHPGLAGGPSGELFF
TRBJ2-6	NA	NA	TRBV7-9	TGTGCCAGCAGCTGGGGCGGAATAAGTCTATACTCTGGGGCCAACGTCCTGACTTTC	CASSWGGISLYSGANVLTF
TRBJ2-4	NA	TRBD1	TRBV7-9	TGTGCCAGCAGCTTGACCACAGGGGATTTGACCAAAAACATTCAGTACTTC	CASSLTTGDLTKNIQYF
TRBJ2-2	once	NA	TRBV5-4	TGTGCCAGCAGCGGTTTCGGGGGCCCGCAGAACACCGGGGAGCTGTTTTTT	CASSGFGGPQNTGELFF
TRBJ1-1	NA	NA	TRBV30	TGTGCCTGGAGTGCCTCTAGGGGAACTGAAGCTTTCTTT	CAWSASRGTEAFF
TRBJ2-7	NA	NA	TRBV6-5	TGTGCCAGCAGCCAACAGGTCTCCTACGAGCAGTACTTC	CASSQQVSYEQYF
TRBJ2-3	NA	TRBD2	TRBV2	TGTGCCAGCAGTGAAGTCGGGGGGGCAGCTGCAGATACGCAGTATTTT	CASSEVGGAAADTQYF
TRBJ1-1	NA	NA	TRBV11-2	TGTGCCAGCAGCGGGGGGACGGGGAACACTGAAGCTTTCTTT	CASSGGTGNTEAFF
TRBJ2-3	NA	NA	TRBV11-3	TGTGCCAGCAGCTTAGATCAAGGCACAGATACGCAGTATTTT	CASSLDQGTDTQYF
TRBJ2-5	NA	NA	TRBV5-6	TGTGCCAGCAGCTTGGAAAGGGTGGTGGGCCGGGGCATTGGGACCCAGTACTTC	CASSLERVVGRGIGTQYF
TRBJ2-3	NA	NA	TRBV7-9	TGTGCCAGCAGCTTAGCGGGAAACACAGATACGCAGTATTTT	CASSLAGNTDTQYF
TRBJ2-1	NA	NA	TRBV7-3	TGTGCCAGCAGCTTATTAGGGGCCCCCTTCGGTGAGCAGTTCTTC	CASSLLGAPFGEQFF
TRBJ1-2	NA	NA	TRBV6-1	TGTGCCAGCAGTGAACTTGGGACAACCTCCTATGGCTACACCTTC	CASSELGTTSYGYTF
TRBJ2-5	NA	TRBD2	TRBV11-3	TGTGCCAGCAGCTTAGGTATGACTAGCGGGGACGAGGAGACCCAGTACTTC	CASSLGMTSGDEETQYF
TRBJ1-2	NA	NA	TRBV4-1	TGCGCCAGCAGCCCCGCCCGGTCAGACTATGGCTACACCTTC	CASSPARSDYGYTF
TRBJ2-2	NA	NA	TRBV7-3	TGTGCCAGCAGCCCGATACAGGGCGCCGGGGAGCTGTTTTTT	CASSPIQGAGELFF
TRBJ1-3	NA	TRBD1	TRBV6-5	TGTGCCAGCAAAGAACAGGGGGTTTCTGGAAACACCATATATTTT	CASKEQGVSGNTIYF
TRBJ2-7	NA	NA	TRBV7-3	TGTGCCAGCAGCTTAGAGGGGGGATCTAGCTACGAGCAGTACTTC	CASSLEGGSSYEQYF
TRBJ2-3	NA	TRBD2	TRBV5-1	TGCGCCAGCAGCTTGGCCCCCCAGCGGGGGGGAACAGATACGCAGTATTTT	CASSLAPQRGGTDTQYF